A selection of T cell receptor beta chains follows, all from one sample in a study of vaccination effects on CD4 cells after COVID-19. Their target antigens are unknown. Sequencing used immunoSEQ multiplex PCR; TCRdb keeps in-frame clones, though not all of them. This table holds tens of thousands of clones, over 60% found once. The sample in question was CD4+ T cells from PBMCs cultured without peptide, obtained after COVID-19 vaccination. These receptors were collected from a human donor who had a prior SARS-CoV-2 infection. Each CDR3 is given with its conserved first and last residue. Each record gives: J gene, D gene, V gene, clone size, CDR3 protein, CDR3 DNA. The D gene is left open where the match is weak. Not all rows give a size; the values are once, few, many and, for expanded clones, a class.

j_call: TRBJ1-4
d_call: TRBD1
v_call: TRBV4-1
clone_size: few
cdr3_aa: CASSQETGTNEKLFF
cdr3_nt: TGCGCCAGCAGCCAAGAGACAGGGACTAATGAAAAACTGTTTTTT

j_call: TRBJ2-7
d_call: TRBD1
v_call: TRBV5-8
clone_size: NA
cdr3_aa: CASTLYGTGNYEQYF
cdr3_nt: TGTGCCAGCACCCTATACGGGACAGGGAACTACGAGCAGTACTTC

j_call: TRBJ2-4
d_call: NA
v_call: TRBV19
clone_size: NA
cdr3_aa: CASSIQGAAKNIQYF
cdr3_nt: TGTGCCAGTAGTATACAAGGTGCGGCCAAAAACATTCAGTACTTC

j_call: TRBJ1-3
d_call: NA
v_call: TRBV18
clone_size: NA
cdr3_aa: CASSPPAGAGNTIYF
cdr3_nt: TGTGCCAGCTCACCACCGGCAGGGGCTGGAAACACCATATATTTT

j_call: TRBJ2-5
d_call: NA
v_call: TRBV19
clone_size: NA
cdr3_aa: CASSITGGFETQYF
cdr3_nt: TGTGCCAGTAGTATAACGGGCGGCTTCGAGACCCAGTACTTC

j_call: TRBJ2-5
d_call: TRBD2
v_call: TRBV5-1
clone_size: NA
cdr3_aa: CASSLAGGGQETQYF
cdr3_nt: TGCGCCAGCAGCCTAGCGGGAGGGGGCCAAGAGACCCAGTACTTC

j_call: TRBJ1-3
d_call: NA
v_call: TRBV5-1
clone_size: NA
cdr3_aa: CASSLAGPRVGNTIYF
cdr3_nt: TGCGCCAGCAGCTTGGCGGGACCCCGCGTGGGAAACACCATATATTTT

j_call: TRBJ1-1
d_call: TRBD1
v_call: TRBV7-2
clone_size: NA
cdr3_aa: CASSLARQGEAFF
cdr3_nt: TGTGCCAGCAGCTTAGCCAGACAGGGTGAAGCTTTCTTT

j_call: TRBJ1-2
d_call: TRBD1
v_call: TRBV9
clone_size: NA
cdr3_aa: CASTETGSSYGYTF
cdr3_nt: TGTGCCAGCACAGAGACAGGGAGCTCGTATGGCTACACCTTC

j_call: TRBJ1-4
d_call: NA
v_call: TRBV5-1
clone_size: NA
cdr3_aa: CASSLVGGDNEKLFF
cdr3_nt: TGCGCCAGCAGCTTGGTGGGAGGGGATAATGAAAAACTGTTTTTT

j_call: TRBJ1-2
d_call: NA
v_call: TRBV21-1
clone_size: NA
cdr3_aa: CASRETGAFVYGYTF
cdr3_nt: TGTGCCAGCAGAGAGACAGGGGCATTCGTCTACGGCTACACCTTC

j_call: TRBJ1-4
d_call: TRBD1
v_call: TRBV19
clone_size: NA
cdr3_aa: CASSMTGGAANEKLFF
cdr3_nt: TGTGCCAGTAGTATGACAGGGGGCGCGGCTAATGAAAAACTGTTTTTT

j_call: TRBJ1-1
d_call: NA
v_call: TRBV20-1
clone_size: NA
cdr3_aa: CSASSGGAAFF
cdr3_nt: TGCAGTGCTAGCTCCGGGGGGGCAGCTTTCTTT

j_call: TRBJ2-1
d_call: NA
v_call: TRBV7-9
clone_size: few
cdr3_aa: CASSPSWGDNEQFF
cdr3_nt: TGTGCCAGCAGCCCGTCCTGGGGGGACAATGAGCAGTTCTTC

j_call: TRBJ1-5
d_call: NA
v_call: TRBV9
clone_size: NA
cdr3_aa: CASSLGRENQPQHF
cdr3_nt: TGTGCCAGCAGCCTAGGACGGGAAAATCAGCCCCAGCATTTT

j_call: TRBJ2-1
d_call: TRBD2
v_call: TRBV7-2
clone_size: NA
cdr3_aa: CASSLAASGAHEQFF
cdr3_nt: TGTGCCAGCAGCTTAGCGGCTAGCGGGGCTCATGAGCAGTTCTTC

j_call: TRBJ2-1
d_call: NA
v_call: TRBV7-9
clone_size: NA
cdr3_aa: CASSYYRRGANSYNEQFF
cdr3_nt: TGTGCCAGCAGCTACTACCGTCGGGGGGCCAACTCCTACAATGAGCAGTTCTTC

j_call: TRBJ1-2
d_call: TRBD1
v_call: TRBV5-4
clone_size: NA
cdr3_aa: CASSVRDRVGYTF
cdr3_nt: TGTGCCAGCAGCGTCCGGGACAGGGTTGGCTACACCTTC

j_call: TRBJ1-2
d_call: NA
v_call: TRBV5-6
clone_size: NA
cdr3_aa: CASSPVASGFGYTF
cdr3_nt: TGTGCCAGCAGCCCAGTTGCTTCGGGATTTGGCTACACCTTC

j_call: TRBJ2-1
d_call: NA
v_call: TRBV4-2
clone_size: NA
cdr3_aa: CASSQGGARGASYNEQFF
cdr3_nt: TGTGCCAGCAGCCAAGGGGGTGCGAGGGGGGCTTCCTACAATGAGCAGTTCTTC

j_call: TRBJ2-3
d_call: TRBD1
v_call: TRBV7-2
clone_size: NA
cdr3_aa: CASSPRGQGFSRTDTQYF
cdr3_nt: TGTGCCAGCAGCCCAAGGGGACAGGGGTTCTCTCGGACAGATACGCAGTATTTT

j_call: TRBJ1-1
d_call: TRBD1
v_call: TRBV7-9
clone_size: NA
cdr3_aa: CASSATGGGNTEAFF
cdr3_nt: TGTGCCAGCAGCGCCACAGGGGGCGGTAACACTGAAGCTTTCTTT

j_call: TRBJ1-2
d_call: NA
v_call: TRBV15
clone_size: NA
cdr3_aa: CATSSRATYGYTF
cdr3_nt: TGTGCCACCAGCAGCAGGGCGACCTATGGCTACACCTTC

j_call: TRBJ2-7
d_call: NA
v_call: TRBV6-1
clone_size: NA
cdr3_aa: CASSEVGEGEQYF
cdr3_nt: TGTGCCAGCAGTGAAGTTGGAGAGGGTGAGCAGTACTTC

j_call: TRBJ2-1
d_call: NA
v_call: TRBV6-6
clone_size: once
cdr3_aa: CASSYGAFSYNEQFF
cdr3_nt: TGTGCCAGCAGTTATGGTGCTTTTTCCTACAATGAGCAGTTCTTC